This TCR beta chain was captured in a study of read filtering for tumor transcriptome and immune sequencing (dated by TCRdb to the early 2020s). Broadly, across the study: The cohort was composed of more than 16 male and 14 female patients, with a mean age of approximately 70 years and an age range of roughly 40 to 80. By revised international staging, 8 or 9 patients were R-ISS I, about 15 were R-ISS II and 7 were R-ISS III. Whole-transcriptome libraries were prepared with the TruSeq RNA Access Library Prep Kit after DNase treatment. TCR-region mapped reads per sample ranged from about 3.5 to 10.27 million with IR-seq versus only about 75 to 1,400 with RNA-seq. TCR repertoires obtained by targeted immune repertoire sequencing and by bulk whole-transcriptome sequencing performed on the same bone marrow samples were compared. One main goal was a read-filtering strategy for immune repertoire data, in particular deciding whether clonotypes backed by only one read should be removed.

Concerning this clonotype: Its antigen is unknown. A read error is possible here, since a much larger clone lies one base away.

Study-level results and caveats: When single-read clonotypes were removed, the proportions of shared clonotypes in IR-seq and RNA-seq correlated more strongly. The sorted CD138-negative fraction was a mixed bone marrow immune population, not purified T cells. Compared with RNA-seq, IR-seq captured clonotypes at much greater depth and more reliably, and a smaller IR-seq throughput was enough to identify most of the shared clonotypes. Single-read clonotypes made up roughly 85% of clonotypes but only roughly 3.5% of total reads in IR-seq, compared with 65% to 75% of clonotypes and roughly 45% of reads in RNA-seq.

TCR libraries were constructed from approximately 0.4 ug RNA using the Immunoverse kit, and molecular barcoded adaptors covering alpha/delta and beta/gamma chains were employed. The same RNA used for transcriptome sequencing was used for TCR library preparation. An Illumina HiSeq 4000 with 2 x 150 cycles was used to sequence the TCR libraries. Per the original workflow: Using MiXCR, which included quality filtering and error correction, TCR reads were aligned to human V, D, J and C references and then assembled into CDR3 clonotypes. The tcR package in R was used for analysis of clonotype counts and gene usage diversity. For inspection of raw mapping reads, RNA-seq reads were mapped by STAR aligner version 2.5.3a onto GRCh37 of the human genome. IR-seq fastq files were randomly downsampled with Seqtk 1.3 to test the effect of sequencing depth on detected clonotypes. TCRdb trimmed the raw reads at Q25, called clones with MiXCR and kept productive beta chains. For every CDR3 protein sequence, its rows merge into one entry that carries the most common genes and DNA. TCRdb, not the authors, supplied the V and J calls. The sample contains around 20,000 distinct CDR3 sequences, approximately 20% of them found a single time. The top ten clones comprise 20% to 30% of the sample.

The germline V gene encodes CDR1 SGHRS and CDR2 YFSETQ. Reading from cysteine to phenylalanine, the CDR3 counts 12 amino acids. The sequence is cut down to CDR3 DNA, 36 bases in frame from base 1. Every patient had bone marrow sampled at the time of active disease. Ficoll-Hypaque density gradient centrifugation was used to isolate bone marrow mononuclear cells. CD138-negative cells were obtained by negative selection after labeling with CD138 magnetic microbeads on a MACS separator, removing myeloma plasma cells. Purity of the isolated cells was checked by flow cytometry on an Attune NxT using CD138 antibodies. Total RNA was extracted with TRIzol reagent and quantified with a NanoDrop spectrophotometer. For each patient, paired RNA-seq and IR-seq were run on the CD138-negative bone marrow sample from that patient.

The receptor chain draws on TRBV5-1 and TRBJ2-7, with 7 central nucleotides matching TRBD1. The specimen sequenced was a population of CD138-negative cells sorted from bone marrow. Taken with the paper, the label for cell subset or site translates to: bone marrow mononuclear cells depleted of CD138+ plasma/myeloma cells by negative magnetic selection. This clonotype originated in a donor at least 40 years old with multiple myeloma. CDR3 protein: CASARDSYERYF. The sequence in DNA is TGCGCCAGCGCCCGGGACAGCTACGAGCGGTACTTC.